These 20 T cell receptor beta chains originate from one sample sequenced in a study of blood T cell repertoires in COVID-19. Repertoires were generated with immunoSEQ multiplex PCR, while TCRdb's copy carries only in-frame clones and drops some. The table has about 400,000 clones, 85% to 90% seen once. Source material: PBMCs or T cells enriched from blood (not recorded which). These receptor sequences come from a woman in her twenties or thirties who had recovered from COVID-19.

V usage is TRBV4-1 and J usage is TRBJ2-7; TRBD2 agrees at 11 bases. The germline CDR1 and CDR2 sequences are MGHRA and YSYEKL. V trimming: 1 base; J trimming: 7 bases; junction bases outside the gene matches: 15. The CDR3 length is 18 residues. CDR3 coding DNA: TGCGCCAGCAGCCAAGCACCGGGACTAGCGGAAGCCTACGCGGAGCAGTACTTC. The encoded protein is CASSQAPGLAEAYAEQYF.

Comment on this clone: A read error may account for a junction end that differs from germline. The rearrangement joins TRBV6-5 to TRBJ2-7; the D gene is possibly TRBD1 (5 bases). CDR1 and CDR2 from the germline V gene are MNHEY and SVGAGI. This CDR3 is built from 13 residues. CDR3 in amino acids: CASSYDSLNEKYF. The CDR3 DNA sequence: TGTGCCAGCAGTTACGACAGCCTAAACGAGAAGTACTTC.

The V call is TRBV2, the J call TRBJ2-1, with 9 bases lining up with TRBD2. Germline-derived CDR1 and CDR2 are SNHLY and FYNNEI. The CDR3 has 18 residues. Trimming at V came to 1 base and at J to 4 bases, leaving 11 bases not matched to a gene. As DNA, the CDR3 is TGTGCCAGCAGTGAAGTCCTAGCGGGGCACCCCCTTTACAATGAGCAGTTCTTC. It yields the protein CASSEVLAGHPLYNEQFF.

As for this clone: One junction end does not reproduce the germline sequence, and a read error may be involved. The V gene is TRBV19, the J gene TRBJ1-5; unclear D gene. This CDR3 comprises 13 residues. CDR1 and CDR2 (germline): LNHDA, SQIVND (reference sequence). The CDR3 nucleotides read TGTGCCAGTTCAGGTTTGGGCAATCGGCCCCAGCATTTT. It encodes CASSGLGNRPQHF.

Notes on this clone: Different DNA sequences within this sample yield the same CDR3. The V and J genes are TRBV12-3 or TRBV12-4 and TRBJ1-5, with a tentative D call TRBD1 (6 bases). The CDR3 is made up of 13 amino acids. Trimming cost V 4 bases and J 7 bases, with 11 bases left between them. In nucleotides, the CDR3 is TGTGCCAGCAGTTCCCACAGGGACCAGCCCCAGCATTTT. It encodes CASSSHRDQPQHF.

V gene TRBV28 combines with J gene TRBJ1-6, with TRBD1 identical over 10 bases. This CDR3 has 16 amino acids. V lost 3 bases to trimming and J lost 6 bases; unmatched junction nucleotides: 5. Germline V lookup: CDR1 MDHEN, CDR2 SYDVKM. CDR3 sequence: CASSLSGDRGNSPLHF. CDR3 DNA: TGTGCCAGCAGTTTGTCCGGGGACAGGGGTAATTCACCCCTCCACTTT. The full variable domain, its missing parts supplied by reference TRBV28 and TRBJ1-6, is DVKVTQSSRYLVKRTGEKVFLECVQDMDHENMFWYRQDPGLGLRLIYFSYDVKMKEKGDIPEGYSVSREKKERFSLILESASTNQTSMYLCASSLSGDRGNSPLHFGNGTRLTVT.

Concerning this clone: This CDR3 is also generated by other DNA sequences in the sample. The V call is TRBV7-9, the J call TRBJ1-3, with 7 bases that match TRBD1. Germline lookup yields CDR1 SEHNR and CDR2 FQNEAQ (reference sequence). Trimming at V came to 8 bases and at J to 1 base, leaving 5 bases not matched to a gene. The CDR3 is made up of 14 amino acids. The chain's CDR3 is CASPRQGSGNTIYF. CDR3 nucleotide sequence: TGTGCCAGCCCACGACAGGGATCTGGAAACACCATATATTTT.

The genes are TRBV7-3 and TRBJ1-1, with D possibly TRBD1 on 5 matching bases. CDR1 is SGHTA and CDR2 is FQGTGA in the germline V gene. The V and J ends lost 0 bases and 1 base respectively, with 18 bases between them. CDR3 length: 18 residues. The CDR3 DNA follows: TGTGCCAGCAGCTTAACAGACGTTGGCGGGGCAGCGAACACTGAAGCTTTCTTT. It yields the protein CASSLTDVGGAANTEAFF.

The chain has TRBV4-1 and TRBJ2-2; 12 bases line up with TRBD2. The CDR3 contains 20 residues. With 2 bases clipped from V and 5 bases from J, the junction kept 15 bases outside the gene matches. From germline, CDR1 is MGHRA and CDR2 YSYEKL. This chain's CDR3 is CASSQSRELAGGGRTGELFF. Written as DNA, the CDR3 is TGCGCCAGCAGCCAAAGCCGGGAACTAGCGGGAGGCGGCAGGACCGGGGAGCTGTTTTTT.

This sequence joins TRBV5-8 and TRBJ1-5, with 9 bases lining up with TRBD1. There are 15 residues in the CDR3. Trimming cost V 0 bases and J 6 bases; bases outside gene matches: 4. The germline gives CDR1 SGHTS, CDR2 YDEGEE. This chain's CDR3 is CASSLGQGVGQPQHF. The CDR3 coding sequence is TGTGCCAGCAGCTTGGGACAGGGGGTAGGTCAGCCCCAGCATTTT. The full variable domain, its missing parts supplied by reference TRBV5-8 and TRBJ1-5, is EAGVTQSPTHLIKTRGQQATLRCSPISGHTSVYWYQQALGLGLQFLLWYDEGEERNRGNFPPRFSGRQFPNYSSELNVNALELEDSALYLCASSLGQGVGQPQHFGDGTRLSIL.

V is TRBV6-5 and J is TRBJ1-1; 9 bases match TRBD1. The CDR3 is 14 amino acids. After removal of 0 bases from V and 11 bases from J, the junction contained 7 bases not matched to a gene. Germline V lookup: CDR1 MNHEY, CDR2 SVGAGI. The CDR3 loop is CASSYSRGQGVAFF. Written as DNA, the CDR3 is TGTGCCAGCAGTTACTCGCGGGGACAGGGCGTCGCTTTCTTT.

In this sample, this clone turned up a few times. The V call is TRBV7-3, the J call TRBJ1-2; D not certain. Germline CDR1 and CDR2: SGHTA and FQGTGA. V gave up 5 bases and J gave up 8 bases, with 24 bases separating them. CDR3 size: 16 residues. The DNA of the CDR3 is TGTGCCAGCAGCGCAACACCGGGGAGGTCCCCATCCGGCTACACCTTC. Amino acids: CASSATPGRSPSGYTF.

This clone was found many times. This sequence joins TRBV6-2 or TRBV6-3 and TRBJ1-6, with D maybe TRBD1 (6 bases). V shed 2 bases and J shed 9 bases, with 14 bases lying between them. CDR3 length equals 15 residues. CDR1 MNHEY and CDR2 SVGEGT come from the germline V gene. The CDR3 sequence is CASSYTRDISSPLHF. The CDR3 coding sequence is TGTGCCAGCAGTTACACCCGGGACATATCTTCACCCCTCCACTTT.

V gene TRBV9 combines with J gene TRBJ2-7; TRBD2 matches at 7 bases. The junction had 7 bases not matched to a gene; V was cut back by 5 bases and J by 2 bases. From germline, CDR1 is SGDLS and CDR2 YYNGEE. The CDR3 runs to 14 residues. The CDR3 loop is CASSEWSGAYEQYF. CDR3 DNA sequence: TGTGCCAGCAGTGAGTGGAGCGGGGCCTACGAGCAGTACTTC.

The chain combines TRBV10-1 with TRBJ2-7; TRBD1 agrees at 9 bases. V shed 0 bases and J 6 bases; nucleotides not matched to a gene: 6. Germline V lookup: CDR1 WNHNN, CDR2 SYGVQD (reference sequence). The CDR3 is made up of 15 amino acids. The CDR3 region is CASSESPGTGSEQYF. CDR3 nucleotide sequence: TGCGCCAGCAGTGAGTCGCCCGGGACAGGGTCCGAGCAGTACTTC.

The chain carries TRBV30 and TRBJ2-7; 7 bases fit TRBD2. The trim removed 1 base at V and 4 bases at J, leaving 7 bases unmatched. The CDR3 has 14 residues. Germline CDR1 GTSNPN, CDR2 SVGIG (reference sequence). The CDR3 region is CAWSGGGGQYEQYF. DNA of the CDR3: TGTGCCTGGAGTGGGGGGGGAGGGCAATACGAGCAGTACTTC.

This clone was detected once. The genes are TRBV2 and TRBJ1-2, with 8 bases identical to TRBD1. The CDR3 runs to 16 residues. Germline CDR1 and CDR2: SNHLY and FYNNEI. Unmatched junction bases numbered 5, after V lost 1 base and J lost 1 base. The CDR3 nucleotides read TGTGCCAGCAGTGAAGGACAGGGGAGAATTAACTATGGCTACACCTTC. Encoded protein: CASSEGQGRINYGYTF.

The chain carries TRBV7-3 and TRBJ2-2; TRBD2 is a possible D gene (6 bases). Germline CDR1 and CDR2: SGHTA and FQGTGA. This CDR3 contains 15 residues. Trimming left V 4 bases short and J 2 bases short, with 11 bases between. The DNA of the CDR3 is TGTGCCAGCAGCTCCTCGCGGGGTAACACCGGGGAGCTGTTTTTT. Translation: CASSSSRGNTGELFF.

The V and J genes are TRBV27 and TRBJ2-7; possible D gene TRBD1, 5 bases. Trimming shortened V by 3 bases and J by 5 bases, and 11 bases separated the two germline ends. The CDR3 covers 13 residues. CDR1 and CDR2 (germline): MNHEY, SMNVEV (reference sequence). The CDR3 DNA sequence: TGTGCCAGCAGTTTCCGTAGGGGCCACGAGCAGTACTTC. Its protein product is CASSFRRGHEQYF.

V gene TRBV19 combines with J gene TRBJ2-5, with D possibly being TRBD2 (6 bases). The CDR3 is 15 amino acids. The ends were cut back, 4 bases at V and 2 bases at J, with 14 bases in the middle. Germline V gene data show CDR1 as LNHDA and CDR2 as SQIVND (reference sequence). The CDR3 loop reads CASSTSSGGQETQYF. The CDR3 nucleotides are TGTGCCAGTAGTACGTCTTCCGGGGGACAAGAGACCCAGTACTTC.